This T cell receptor beta chain originates from a study of Graves' ophthalmopathy and Graves' hyperthyroidism (dated by TCRdb to 2016 to 2018). Background for the entire study: Peripheral blood samples were taken at the time of initial diagnosis, before any treatment was given. The study used signatures of the TCR beta repertoire to tell Graves' ophthalmopathy apart from Graves' hyperthyroidism and to predict which patients would progress to ophthalmopathy. In total, 135 blood samples were TCR-sequenced: 43 ophthalmopathy, approximately 75 hyperthyroidism and about 17 hyperthyroidism-to-ophthalmopathy patients. A discovery set of 95 to 100 patients (approximately 45 ophthalmopathy, 55 to 65 stable hyperthyroidism) was enrolled to explore V-J signatures distinguishing ophthalmopathy from hyperthyroidism. An independent validation cohort comprised about 20 hyperthyroidism patients and roughly 15 patients who later progressed from hyperthyroidism to ophthalmopathy. In more than five hyperthyroidism patients, T-cell repertoires of thyroid tissue and blood were compared. Following sampling, methimazole starting at 30 mg daily was administered to hyperthyroidism patients, and high-dose intravenous methylprednisolone was administered to ophthalmopathy patients.

Here is what the overall study found, with its caveats: Sample size was not predetermined statistically, and investigators were not blinded to group allocation. Most expanded thyroid clonotypes with frequency above 0.001 were also detected in blood, suggesting blood repertoires may reflect the thyroid immune response. The 13-signature model separated ophthalmopathy from stable hyperthyroidism with roughly 90% sensitivity and approximately 81% specificity in cross-validation, and 80%/75% in the test set. In validation, the model predicted ophthalmopathy progression with about 70% sensitivity and roughly 72% specificity; 12 predicted patients were CT-confirmed with GO in a median of approximately 6.2 months.

This clonotype has at least ten counts. Its antigen remains unidentified. No much larger clone is present one base from it, and per-base qualities are unavailable. Ophthalmopathy patients had moderately to severely active disease, Clinical Activity Score of at least 3, NOSPECS grade of at least 4, and disease duration under 3 months. Patients with other autoimmune diseases, uncontrolled infections, pregnancy or lactation were excluded. Diagnosis relied on clinical symptoms, serum thyroxine, TRAb, thyroid ultrasound and orbital computed tomography. Using Ficoll-Paque density gradient centrifugation, PBMCs were isolated from 8.5 to 10 ml of fresh peripheral blood. Total RNA was extracted using Trizol reagent, and RNA quality was checked on an Agilent 2100 Bioanalyzer. TCR beta CDR3 regions were amplified from RNA transcripts for repertoire sequencing. The first round of RT-PCR was done with HTBI primers and the Qiagen OneStep RT-PCR kit, and was followed by a second round of multiplex PCR, then size selection and purification. Libraries were sequenced paired-end with 100 bp reads on an Illumina HiSeq2000. The published analysis was carried out like this. SOAPnuke was used for read processing, and reads with adapters, uncalled bases, a mean Phred below 15, or no exact constant-primer or identifier match were discarded. COPE v1.2.5 was used to merge high-quality paired reads. Clonotypes were defined as unique nucleotide sequences and were aligned to IMGT TRB V, D and J references using MiTCR v1.1. The analysis was limited to V-J combinations with a frequency above 0.0001, which together covered 99% to 99.2% of the repertoires. For each V-J combination, a TCR clonal expansion and chaos score was defined as the ratio of F50 clonal expansion to chaos observed in the TCRdist matrix. Welch's t-statistics and random forest were used to reduce features to some 13 V-J combinations, which were fed into a naive Bayes classifier. The Morisita-Horn index was used to measure how similar the thyroid and blood repertoires were. TCRdb itself trimmed the public reads at Q25 with fastp, ran MiXCR and retained productive beta chains. Rows are unified per CDR3 protein, each entry keeping the most common DNA and genes. The V and J calls and clone size are TCRdb's, not the authors'. The sample table holds under 400,000 distinct CDR3 sequences, of which around a sixth were seen once. The leading ten clones occupy over 9% of the sample.

CDR1 and CDR2 (LNHDA, SQIVND) derive from the germline V gene (reference sequence). Cut back by 10 bases and 7 bases, the V and J ends lie 8 bases apart. Inclusive of the bounding cysteine and phenylalanine, the CDR3 is 11 residues long. Only the CDR3 portion is preserved as DNA: 33 bases, with reading frame beginning at the first base. The source material was peripheral blood. The TCR sequence derives from an adult man with Graves' ophthalmopathy. The rearrangement joined TRBV19 to TRBJ1-6; possibly the D gene is TRBD1, per 6 matching bases. CDR3 sequence: CAKTGNSPLHF. The nucleotide sequence is TGTGCCAAAACAGGGAATTCACCCCTCCACTTT.